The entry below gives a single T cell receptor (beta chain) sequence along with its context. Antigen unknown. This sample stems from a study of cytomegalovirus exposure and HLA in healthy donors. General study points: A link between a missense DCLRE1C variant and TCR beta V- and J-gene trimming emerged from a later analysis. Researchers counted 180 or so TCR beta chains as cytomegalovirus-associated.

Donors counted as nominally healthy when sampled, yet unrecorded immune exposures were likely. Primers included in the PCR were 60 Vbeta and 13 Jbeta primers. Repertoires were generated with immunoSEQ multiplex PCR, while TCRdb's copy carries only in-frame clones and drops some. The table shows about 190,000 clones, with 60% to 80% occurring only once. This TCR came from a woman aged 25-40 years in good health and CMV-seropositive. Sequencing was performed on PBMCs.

Written as DNA, the CDR3 is TGCGCCAGCAGCTTGACAGGGGGCCTTGTGGCTTTCTTT. It translates to CASSLTGGLVAFF. V usage is TRBV5-1 and J usage is TRBJ1-1; 9 bases align to TRBD1. This CDR3 has 13 amino acids. V trimming: 1 base; J trimming: 11 bases; junction bases outside the gene matches: 6. Germline lookup yields CDR1 SGHRS and CDR2 YFSETQ.